Listed here are 30 T cell receptor beta chains from one sample, sequenced in a study of T cell responses to AZD1222 COVID-19 vaccine. Some clones are missing from TCRdb's copy, which holds only in-frame ones; the method was immunoSEQ multiplex PCR. The sample has some 100,000 clones, 85% to 90% seen once. The sample consisted of peripheral blood, taken on day 0 of AZD1222 vaccination. Source of these receptors: an adult in good health.

The gene calls are TRBV9 and TRBJ2-7; 10 bases match TRBD1. Germline V CDR1 and CDR2: SGDLS, YYNGEE. This CDR3 comprises 17 residues. J lost 3 bases, V lost 3 bases, and 12 bases had no gene match. Here the CDR3 reads CASSAHVAGTGDYEQYF. In DNA, the CDR3 is TGTGCCAGCAGCGCCCACGTAGCGGGGACAGGGGACTACGAGCAGTACTTC.

This sequence joins TRBV7-7 and TRBJ1-5; tentative D call: TRBD1 (6 bases). V was shortened by 3 bases and J by 5 bases, with 14 bases between the two germline ends. Germline V gives CDR1 SSHAT, CDR2 FNYEAQ (reference sequence). This CDR3 is built from 15 residues. Here the CDR3 reads CASSFSDRRHQPQHF. The CDR3 coding sequence is TGTGCCAGCAGCTTCTCAGACAGGAGACATCAGCCCCAGCATTTT.

The chain joins TRBV10-3 to TRBJ2-3, with TRBD2 identical over 7 bases. CDR3 length equals 14 residues. The V gene end was trimmed by 6 bases and the J gene end by 1 base; junction bases not matched to a gene: 4. CDR1 ENHRY and CDR2 SYGVKD come from the germline V gene. CDR3 nucleotide sequence: TGTGCCATCAGCAAGAGCGGGGGCACAGATACGCAGTATTTT. Amino acid sequence: CAISKSGGTDTQYF.

The chain combines TRBV3-1 (or the pseudogene TRBV3-2) with TRBJ2-3, with D perhaps assigned TRBD1 or TRBD2 (5 bases each). The V gene lost 3 bases and the J gene lost 4 bases, with 20 bases spanning the gap. This CDR3 has 17 amino acids. CDR1 and CDR2 (germline): LGHDT, YNNKEL (reference sequence). The CDR3 is CASSHTGTHSGPDTQYF. DNA for the CDR3: TGTGCCAGCAGCCACACCGGGACCCACTCAGGACCAGATACGCAGTATTTT.

The V call is TRBV6-6, the J call TRBJ2-7; D not certain. The CDR3 spans 11 residues. Trimming pared 8 bases from V and 2 bases from J, leaving 7 bases between. Germline V gene sequence: CDR1 MNHNY, CDR2 SVGAGI (reference sequence). CDR3 amino acids: CASSVTYEQYF. As DNA, the CDR3 is TGTGCCAGCTCGGTAACCTACGAGCAGTACTTC.

The chain joins TRBV12-3 or TRBV12-4 to TRBJ1-1, with D hard to call. This CDR3 spans 12 amino acids. With 6 bases removed from V and 5 bases from J, the gap between germline ends came to 10 bases. The CDR3 DNA sequence: TGTGCCAGCAGCCCTCTGGGTACTGAAGCTTTCTTT. Translating gives CASSPLGTEAFF.

The chain has TRBV9 and TRBJ1-3; TRBD1 agrees at 7 bases. V trimming: 2 bases; J trimming: 2 bases; junction bases outside the gene matches: 10. This CDR3 spans 17 amino acids. Germline V gene sequence: CDR1 SGDLS, CDR2 YYNGEE. CDR3 amino acids: CASSVRTGRAAGNTIYF. CDR3 DNA: TGTGCCAGCAGCGTCCGGACAGGTCGCGCCGCTGGAAACACCATATATTTT.

The rearrangement uses TRBV5-1 and TRBJ2-7; D not resolved. The CDR3 is 15 residues long. CDR1 is SGHRS, CDR2 YFSETQ, per germline. Trimming took off 3 bases at V and 4 bases at J, with 17 bases between the two ends. In DNA form, the CDR3 reads TGCGCCAGCAGCTGGGGTTGGGATTTGGGTTACGAGCAGTACTTC. Its translation: CASSWGWDLGYEQYF. The full variable domain, completed using reference TRBV5-1 and TRBJ2-7, is KAGVTQTPRYLIKTRGQQVTLSCSPISGHRSVSWYQQTPGQGLQFLFEYFSETQRNKGNFPGRFSGRQFSNSRSEMNVSTLELGDSALYLCASSWGWDLGYEQYFGPGTRLTVT.

The rearrangement links TRBV10-2 to TRBJ1-2, with 9 bases identical to TRBD1. The CDR3 is 13 residues long. The germline CDR1 and CDR2 sequences are WSHSY and SAAADI. The ends lost 4 bases at V and 5 bases at J; junction bases unmatched: 2. CDR3 sequence: CASSGGQGYGYTF. CDR3 in DNA: TGCGCCAGCAGTGGGGGACAGGGTTATGGCTACACCTTC.

The J gene is TRBJ2-3, the V gene TRBV19; maybe TRBD2 (5 bases). Trimming shortened V by 7 bases and J by 0 bases, and 8 bases separated the two germline ends. Germline V gene lookup returns CDR1 LNHDA and CDR2 SQIVND (reference sequence). The CDR3 extends over 13 amino acids. CDR3 sequence: CASTGSSTDTQYF. In DNA form, the CDR3 reads TGTGCCAGTACGGGGTCGAGCACAGATACGCAGTATTTT.

The J gene is TRBJ2-3, the V gene TRBV5-4; D not resolved. Trimming pared 0 bases from V and 4 bases from J, leaving 15 bases between. CDR3 length equals 16 residues. Germline V CDR1 and CDR2: SGHNT, YYREEE (reference sequence). Here the CDR3 DNA reads TGTGCCAGCAGCTTGGAGCCAACGAAGGGTTCAGATACGCAGTATTTT. Translation gives CASSLEPTKGSDTQYF.

The rearrangement uses TRBV30 and TRBJ1-2, with 7 bases fitting TRBD1. Germline V gene sequence: CDR1 GTSNPN, CDR2 SVGIG (reference sequence). The CDR3 runs to 13 residues. Trimming took 0 bases from V and 8 from J; bases not matched to a gene: 6. CDR3 bases: TGTGCCTGGAGTGTACGACAGGGCCAAGGCTACACCTTC. This translates into CAWSVRQGQGYTF.

Comment on this clone: Relative to the germline gene, one junction end is altered; a read error may explain this. This chain connects TRBV7-7 to TRBJ1-2; tentatively, D is TRBD1 (5 bases). This CDR3 comprises 13 residues. Germline V CDR1 and CDR2: SSHAT, FNYEAQ (reference sequence). CDR3 loop: CASSSRGGYGYTF. In DNA, the CDR3 is TGTGCTAGCAGCAGTCGGGGGGGCTATGGCTACACCTTC.

The chain recombines TRBV7-8 with TRBJ2-7; perhaps D is TRBD1 or TRBD2 (5 bases each). Germline assignment: CDR1 SGHVS and CDR2 FQNEAQ. The CDR3 length is 13 residues. V was trimmed by 6 bases and J by 3 bases, leaving 12 bases between them. In DNA form, the CDR3 reads TGTGCCAGCAGTTCCGGGACGGACTACGAGCAGTACTTC. Encoded protein: CASSSGTDYEQYF.

This sequence joins TRBV5-1 and TRBJ1-2; 7 bases match TRBD1. This CDR3 is 14 amino acids long. The germline V gene has CDR1 SGHRS and CDR2 YFSETQ. V lost 4 bases to trimming and J lost 5 bases; unmatched junction nucleotides: 8. The CDR3 sequence is CASSGGPGQYGYTF. The CDR3 DNA is TGCGCCAGCAGCGGCGGACCGGGACAGTATGGCTACACCTTC.

V is TRBV18 and J is TRBJ1-2, with TRBD1 matching over 9 bases. The V and J ends lost 3 bases and 5 bases, in that order; junction bases with no gene match: 4. This CDR3 spans 14 amino acids. CDR1 and CDR2 (germline): KGHSH, LQKENI. The CDR3, as DNA: TGTGCCAGCTCACCGCCGGGACAGGGATATGGCTACACCTTC. Translating it yields CASSPPGQGYGYTF.

The V gene is TRBV3-1 (or the pseudogene TRBV3-2), the J gene TRBJ2-1; D is unclear. V lost 9 bases and J 1 base, leaving 19 bases between the germline ends. Germline CDR1 reads LGHDT; CDR2 reads YNNKEL (reference sequence). CDR3 length: 16 residues. CDR3 protein: CARSPQLRRSYNEQFF. The CDR3 bases are TGTGCCAGGAGTCCCCAACTGAGAAGGTCCTACAATGAGCAGTTCTTC.

The rearrangement uses TRBV27 and TRBJ2-1; 10 nucleotides line up with TRBD1. This CDR3 region has 14 residues. The J segment lost 6 bases and the V segment lost 5 bases, leaving 4 bases of the junction unmatched. Germline values: CDR1 MNHEY, CDR2 SMNVEV (reference sequence). CDR3 amino acids: CASSRQGAGNEQFF. CDR3 nucleotides: TGTGCCAGCAGTCGACAGGGGGCGGGCAATGAGCAGTTCTTC.

The chain recombines TRBV4-1 with TRBJ2-1; perhaps TRBD2 as D (6 bases). Trimming took 3 bases from V and 4 from J, leaving 13 bases between them. CDR3 length equals 15 residues. Germline CDR1 and CDR2: MGHRA and YSYEKL. The CDR3 is CASSHPGTLYNEQFF. CDR3 nucleotide sequence: TGCGCCAGCAGCCATCCCGGGACTTTGTACAATGAGCAGTTCTTC.

The V and J genes are TRBV19 and TRBJ1-5; D is unclear. The germline CDR1 and CDR2 sequences are LNHDA and SQIVND (reference sequence). Deletions cut 8 bases from V and 1 base from J, with 18 bases between. The CDR3 extends over 16 amino acids. CDR3 bases: TGTGCCAGTCACCCCACGGGGAGAGAGAGCAATCAGCCCCAGCATTTT. Amino acids: CASHPTGRESNQPQHF.

This chain links TRBV5-4 with TRBJ2-3; 15 nucleotides agree with TRBD2. V was pared by 0 bases and J by 4 bases, with 0 bases of the junction left unmatched. Germline V gives CDR1 SGHNT, CDR2 YYREEE (reference sequence). This CDR3 region has 16 residues. The CDR3 sequence: CASSLGTSGRADTQYF. As DNA, the CDR3 is TGTGCCAGCAGCTTGGGGACTAGCGGGAGGGCAGATACGCAGTATTTT. The full variable domain, in which reference TRBV5-4 and TRBJ2-3 provide the parts outside the CDR3, is ETGVTQSPTHLIKTRGQQVTLRCSSQSGHNTVSWYQQALGQGPQFIFQYYREEENGRGNFPPRFSGLQFPNYSSELNVNALELDDSALYLCASSLGTSGRADTQYFGPGTRLTVL.

This rearrangement joins TRBV10-3 to TRBJ2-1, with D maybe TRBD1 (5 bases). The CDR3 has 15 residues. The V gene's germline CDR1 is ENHRY and CDR2 SYGVKD. The V end was cut by 4 bases, the J end by 0 bases, with 10 bases between. CDR3 amino acids: CAISVGRDSYNEQFF. CDR3 DNA: TGTGCCATCAGTGTCGGCAGGGACTCCTACAATGAGCAGTTCTTC.

This clone was detected once. This chain joins TRBV6-5 and TRBJ1-1, with 10 bases identical to TRBD1. Germline CDR1 reads MNHEY; CDR2 reads SVGAGI. J was trimmed by 6 bases and V by 8 bases; bases with no gene match: 3. The length of the CDR3 is 12 residues. The CDR3 region is CASDRGLAEAFF. The CDR3 region has the DNA TGTGCCAGCGACAGGGGGCTCGCTGAAGCTTTCTTT.

This chain links TRBV5-1 with TRBJ2-7; 10 nucleotides line up with TRBD1. The CDR3 runs 14 residues. CDR1 SGHRS and CDR2 YFSETQ come from the germline V gene. The V gene end was trimmed by 4 bases and the J gene end by 7 bases; junction bases not matched to a gene: 8. CDR3: CASSPSGQGREQYF. The CDR3 coding sequence is TGCGCCAGCAGCCCTTCGGGACAGGGGCGGGAGCAGTACTTC.

This rearrangement joins TRBV19 to TRBJ2-3; D not certain. Germline lookup yields CDR1 LNHDA and CDR2 SQIVND (reference sequence). CDR3 length equals 16 residues. V was shortened by 1 base and J by 3 bases, with 14 bases between the two germline ends. The CDR3 coding sequence is TGTGCCAGTAGTATAGGCGCGGAAGTGAGAACAGATACGCAGTATTTT. Amino acids: CASSIGAEVRTDTQYF.

This clone appeared once. This chain joins TRBV5-1 and TRBJ2-1, with 8 bases lining up with TRBD2. Unmatched junction bases numbered 10, after V lost 0 bases and J lost 5 bases. This CDR3 contains 17 residues. Germline V gives CDR1 SGHRS, CDR2 YFSETQ. The CDR3 DNA reads TGCGCCAGCAGCTTGGGCCTTAGCGGGATGGCAGACAATGAGCAGTTCTTC. Translated, it gives CASSLGLSGMADNEQFF.

The V and J genes are TRBV19 and TRBJ1-1; no reliable D call. The germline V gene encodes CDR1 LNHDA and CDR2 SQIVND (reference sequence). V was trimmed by 6 bases and J by 5 bases, leaving 16 bases between them. There are 14 residues in the CDR3. CDR3 protein: CASRRTPQGTEAFF. CDR3 in DNA: TGTGCCAGTAGAAGGACTCCCCAAGGAACTGAAGCTTTCTTT.

This chain uses TRBV2 with TRBJ2-2; 11 bases map to TRBD1. CDR3 length: 16 amino acids. V lost 5 bases, J lost 5 bases, and 7 bases stayed unmatched. Germline values: CDR1 SNHLY, CDR2 FYNNEI. As DNA, the CDR3 is TGTGCCAGCAGTCTAAGGGACAGGGGGAGAACCGGGGAGCTGTTTTTT. Translation: CASSLRDRGRTGELFF.

V usage is TRBV6-5 and J usage is TRBJ1-5; 9 bases map to TRBD1. The J segment lost 4 bases and the V segment lost 5 bases, leaving 6 bases of the junction unmatched. The CDR3 contains 15 residues. Germline values: CDR1 MNHEY, CDR2 SVGAGI. CDR3 nucleotide sequence: TGTGCCAGCAGTCTGGACAGGGGAGGGAATCAGCCCCAGCATTTT. Protein sequence: CASSLDRGGNQPQHF.

This rearrangement joins TRBV28 to TRBJ2-7; D may match TRBD1 or TRBD2 (7 bases each). This CDR3 has 14 residues. Germline CDR1 reads MDHEN; CDR2 reads SYDVKM. The V end lost 6 bases, the J end lost 4 bases, and 16 bases lay between the germline ends. The DNA for the CDR3 is TGTGCCAGCAGAGACCAGGGGGGGTCTTACGAGCAGTACTTC. As protein: CASRDQGGSYEQYF.